Listed here are 23 T cell receptor beta chains from one sample, sequenced in a study of T-cell reconstitution after alpha-beta-depleted transplantation in children (dated by TCRdb to about 2016). The sample's treatment or condition, from its label and the paper: allogeneic hematopoietic cell transplantation with graft depleted of TCRalphabeta T cells and CD19 B cells. Receptors were amplified or captured by PCR. For sequencing, an Illumina HiSeq 2500 was employed. TCR libraries were prepared with molecular barcoding, using unique molecular identifiers to normalize TCRbeta repertoire quantification. The public reads were reprocessed in TCRdb via fastp at Q25 and MiXCR, keeping in-frame beta chains. Rows merge per CDR3 protein into single entries with the most common DNA and genes. The sample profile shows a few hundred thousand distinct CDR3 sequences; 13% of them were found once. 2% to 2.5% of the sample is in the top ten clones.

The source material was PBMCs, mostly from graft donor cells, sampled 360 days after TCRalphabeta/CD19-depleted stem cell transplant. All receptors derive from a male patient aged 10-17 years who had a stem cell transplant for acute myeloid leukemia, so the T cells may come from the graft donor.

This clonotype occurred a few times. CDR3 bases: TGCAGTGCTTCTTCCGCGGTAGGGGGGTCCTACGAGCAGTACTTC. Protein product: CSASSAVGGSYEQYF. V gene TRBV20-1 combines with J gene TRBJ2-7; TRBD1 or TRBD2 may be the D gene (6 bases each). The CDR3 extends over 15 amino acids. Germline V gene data show CDR1 as DFQATT and CDR2 as SNEGSKA (reference sequence). The ends were cut back, 5 bases at V and 1 base at J, with 18 bases in the middle.

The V and J genes are TRBV7-9 and TRBJ2-1, with 11 bases matching TRBD2. Germline V CDR1 and CDR2: SEHNR, FQNEAQ (reference sequence). CDR3 size: 16 residues. Trimming took 3 bases from V and 4 from J; bases not matched to a gene: 5. CDR3 protein: CASSLVTSGRYNEQFF. CDR3 nucleotide sequence: TGTGCCAGCAGCTTGGTTACTAGCGGGAGATACAATGAGCAGTTCTTC.

The chain employs TRBV11-1 and TRBJ2-1; TRBD2 matches 9 bases. The V gene end was trimmed by 4 bases and the J gene end by 2 bases; junction bases not matched to a gene: 3. Germline V gives CDR1 SGHAT, CDR2 FQDESV (reference sequence). CDR3 length: 15 residues. The chain's CDR3 is CASSYRLAAYNEQFF. CDR3 in DNA: TGTGCCAGCAGCTACCGACTAGCGGCCTACAATGAGCAGTTCTTC.

This chain joins TRBV27 and TRBJ1-2; D is uncertain. The CDR3 is 17 amino acids. V lost 2 bases and J 3 bases, leaving 19 bases between the germline ends. Germline CDR1 reads MNHEY; CDR2 reads SMNVEV (reference sequence). For the CDR3, the DNA is TGTGCCAGCAGTTTAACGGGCAGCACCCTTATTTACTATGGCTACACCTTC. It specifies CASSLTGSTLIYYGYTF.

This clonotype was observed a handful of times. The chain couples TRBV2 to TRBJ2-7; 9 bases are shared with TRBD1. Trimming took 9 bases from V and 2 from J; bases not matched to a gene: 8. The germline CDR1 and CDR2 sequences are SNHLY and FYNNEI. CDR3 length: 14 residues. CDR3 DNA: TGTGCCAGTGGTACAGGGGGCCTCCCCTACGAGCAGTACTTC. Its protein is CASGTGGLPYEQYF.

The rearrangement links TRBV5-1 to TRBJ2-3; 14 bases fit TRBD2. From germline, CDR1 is SGHRS and CDR2 YFSETQ. With 4 bases clipped from V and 4 bases from J, the junction kept 8 bases outside the gene matches. This CDR3 spans 17 amino acids. The CDR3 region has the DNA TGCGCCAGCAGCACCGGGACTAGCGGGAGTTCCCCAGATACGCAGTATTTT. Translating it yields CASSTGTSGSSPDTQYF.

The chain couples TRBV20-1 to TRBJ2-7; tentatively, D is TRBD2 (7 bases). The V end was cut by 4 bases, the J end by 6 bases, with 10 bases between. In germline, CDR1 is DFQATT, CDR2 SNEGSKA (reference sequence). The CDR3 contains 11 residues. CDR3 sequence reads: CSAMRGGEQYF. DNA for the CDR3: TGCAGTGCTATGAGGGGGGGCGAGCAGTACTTC.

This clonotype was counted many times. The rearrangement uses TRBV5-1 and TRBJ1-1; D gene ambiguous. The CDR3 has 13 amino acids. V gave up 4 bases and J gave up 9 bases, with 16 bases separating them. Germline V CDR1 and CDR2: SGHRS, YFSETQ. The CDR3: CASSPDPGGQAFF. The CDR3 DNA sequence: TGCGCCAGCAGCCCTGACCCCGGAGGGCAAGCTTTCTTT.

In this sample, this clonotype turned up a few times. This CDR3 is CSARRASWEQYF. DNA for the CDR3: TGCAGTGCTAGAAGGGCTAGCTGGGAGCAGTACTTC. The chain uses TRBV20-1 and TRBJ2-7; tentatively, D is TRBD2 (5 bases). The CDR3 runs 12 residues. The germline V and J ends were trimmed by 2 bases and 7 bases, with 12 bases remaining between them. Germline V gene sequence: CDR1 DFQATT, CDR2 SNEGSKA (reference sequence).

Turning to this clonotype: This clone may be a read error of a much larger clone one base away. The genes are TRBV20-1 and TRBJ1-1, with a weak D call TRBD1 (5 bases). Germline-derived CDR1 and CDR2 are DFQATT and SNEGSKA (reference sequence). This CDR3 has 13 residues. The CDR3 reads CCARPPGSTEAFF. CDR3 nucleotide sequence: TGCTGTGCTAGACCCCCAGGGAGCACTGAAGCTTTCTTT.

The V and J genes are TRBV6-2 or TRBV6-3 and TRBJ1-5; a weak D match, TRBD1 (5 bases). The CDR3 consists of 13 residues. V was cut by 6 bases and J by 12 bases, with 18 bases left in between. Germline V CDR1 and CDR2: MNHEY, SVGEGT. The CDR3 loop reads CASSTGTGGFQHF. CDR3 in DNA: TGTGCCAGCAGCACCGGGACTGGAGGGTTCCAGCATTTT.

The rearrangement links TRBV20-1 to TRBJ2-6; TRBD1 or TRBD2 may be the D gene (5 bases each). From germline, CDR1 is DFQATT and CDR2 SNEGSKA (reference sequence). V was clipped by 3 bases and J by 0 bases, with 15 bases between them. The CDR3 covers 17 residues. CDR3 protein: CSASGGDVRSGANVLTF. The CDR3 DNA is TGCAGTGCTAGTGGGGGAGACGTCCGCTCTGGGGCCAACGTCCTGACTTTC.

This clonotype showed up many times. The rearrangement uses TRBV20-1 and TRBJ2-5; 10 bases are a match to TRBD2. The V and J ends lost 6 bases and 5 bases, in that order; junction bases with no gene match: 6. Germline CDR1 reads DFQATT; CDR2 reads SNEGSKA (reference sequence). The CDR3 consists of 13 residues. For the CDR3, the DNA is TGCAGTGCCCCCACTAGCGGGACTGAGACCCAGTACTTC. It encodes CSAPTSGTETQYF.

This clonotype was seen repeatedly, ten times or more. This chain links TRBV29-1 with TRBJ2-2; the match to TRBD2 covers 14 bases. CDR1 is SQVTM, CDR2 ANQGSEA, per germline. J gave up 4 bases and V 6 bases, and 10 bases lay outside the gene matches. This CDR3 contains 17 residues. CDR3 sequence: CSVSTTSGRGRTGELFF. In DNA form, the CDR3 reads TGCAGCGTGTCCACGACTAGCGGGAGGGGACGCACCGGGGAGCTGTTTTTT.

This clonotype showed up many times. This chain links TRBV29-1 with TRBJ2-3; 8 nucleotides line up with TRBD1. V lost 6 bases to trimming and J lost 8 bases; unmatched junction nucleotides: 7. Germline V gene sequence: CDR1 SQVTM, CDR2 ANQGSEA. There are 12 residues in the CDR3. CDR3 in DNA: TGCAGCGTCGGTGAGGGACAGGCTACGCAGTATTTT. This translates into CSVGEGQATQYF.

This clonotype was seen more than once but under ten times. The chain joins TRBV28 to TRBJ1-2; 9 bases match TRBD1. This CDR3 is built from 14 residues. Germline assignment: CDR1 MDHEN and CDR2 SYDVKM. J gave up 7 bases and V 6 bases, and 9 bases lay outside the gene matches. The chain's CDR3 is CASRRTGVAVGYTF. In DNA, the CDR3 is TGTGCCAGCAGGCGGACAGGGGTCGCGGTTGGCTACACCTTC.

In its sample, this clonotype was seen a few times. V and J are TRBV18 and TRBJ2-5; D is ambiguous. The CDR3 is 14 residues long. The germline gives CDR1 KGHSH, CDR2 LQKENI. V was shortened by 3 bases and J by 2 bases, with 10 bases between the two germline ends. The CDR3 DNA follows: TGTGCCAGCTCACCCGGACGAGAACAAGAGACCCAGTACTTC. As protein: CASSPGREQETQYF.

This chain links TRBV15 with TRBJ2-1; D ambiguous. V was trimmed by 0 bases and J by 1 base, leaving 4 bases between them. The V gene's germline CDR1 is LNHNV and CDR2 YYDKDF (reference sequence). The CDR3 extends over 14 amino acids. CDR3 loop: CATSRDTSYNEQFF. The CDR3 coding sequence is TGTGCCACCAGCAGAGATACGTCCTACAATGAGCAGTTCTTC. Full variable domain (missing parts from reference TRBV15 and TRBJ2-1): DAMVIQNPRYQVTQFGKPVTLSCSQTLNHNVMYWYQQKSSQAPKLLFHYYDKDFNNEADTPDNFQSRRPNTSFCFLDIRSPGLGDTAMYLCATSRDTSYNEQFFGPGTRLTVL.

The chain uses TRBV20-1 and TRBJ2-7; maybe TRBD1 (7 bases). V gave up 5 bases and J gave up 3 bases, with 14 bases separating them. This CDR3 contains 13 residues. Looked up from germline, CDR1 is DFQATT and CDR2 is SNEGSKA (reference sequence). The CDR3 nucleotides read TGCAGTGCTCCAGGGGGGACGTTCTACGAGCAGTACTTC. Translated: CSAPGGTFYEQYF.

Only a few counts were recorded for this clonotype. The rearrangement joins TRBV20-1 to TRBJ2-3, with 8 bases lining up with TRBD2. This CDR3 comprises 15 residues. Trimming cost V 5 bases and J 5 bases; bases outside gene matches: 12. Germline CDR1 DFQATT, CDR2 SNEGSKA (reference sequence). CDR3 in DNA: TGCAGTGCTCGAGGAGGACTAGCCGCAAGAGATACGCAGTATTTT. It codes for CSARGGLAARDTQYF.

This clonotype has a count of ten or more. The V gene is TRBV29-1, the J gene TRBJ2-3; 9 bases are shared with TRBD2. Germline assignment: CDR1 SQVTM and CDR2 ANQGSEA. The CDR3 is 13 residues long. V shed 4 bases, J shed 5 bases, and the junction held 4 bases outside the gene matches. Written as DNA, the CDR3 is TGCAGCGTTGGGGGACTAGCAAGAGATACGCAGTATTTT. Encoded protein: CSVGGLARDTQYF.

The table lists this clonotype with many counts. The rearrangement links TRBV20-1 to TRBJ2-5; 8 bases are shared with TRBD1. The ends lost 4 bases at V and 1 base at J; junction bases unmatched: 8. Germline CDR1 DFQATT, CDR2 SNEGSKA (reference sequence). CDR3 length equals 15 residues. This CDR3 is CSATPGQAIQETQYF. The CDR3, as DNA: TGCAGTGCTACACCGGGACAGGCGATCCAAGAGACCCAGTACTTC.

The genes are TRBV7-8 and TRBJ2-7; no firm D call. Trimming cost V 2 bases and J 6 bases, with 8 bases left between them. Germline V lookup: CDR1 SGHVS, CDR2 FQNEAQ. There are 12 residues in the CDR3. CDR3 sequence: CASSLNSLEQYF. The CDR3 DNA sequence: TGTGCCAGCAGCTTAAATTCCCTCGAGCAGTACTTC.